This TCR beta chain appears in the sequencing data of a study of monozygotic twins with cystic fibrosis. On the study more broadly: Three micrograms of fragmented DNA underwent approximately 15 PCR cycles for library preparation.

TCRdb keeps only in-frame clones here, not all; method: immunoSEQ multiplex PCR. The sample lists about 24,000 clones; under 95% were seen once. CDR1 and CDR2 (germline): WSHSY, SAAADI. Trimming stripped 8 bases from V and 5 bases from J, with 15 bases between. This CDR3 is built from 13 residues. Findings and limits, study-wide: Monozygotic CF twins shared more identical nucleotide clonotypes than unrelated patients.

Comments on this clone: The antigen remains unidentified.

Material for sequencing was blood. The sequence was obtained from a girl aged 2 to 9 with cystic fibrosis. This chain connects TRBV10-2 to TRBJ2-5; a possible D gene is TRBD2 (7 bases). CDR3 in DNA: TGCGCCAGCGTAAGGGGGGGAGAGGAGACCCAGTACTTC. Amino acids: CASVRGGEETQYF.